This T cell receptor (beta chain) was captured by sequencing in a study of T cell changes during pregnancy in multiple sclerosis. Produced via immunoSEQ multiplex PCR; TCRdb's table is partial and in-frame only. The data contain tens of thousands of clones, around 92% of them singletons. V was clipped by 2 bases and J by 3 bases, with 16 bases between them. The CDR3 sequence is 17 residues long. CDR1 is MNHNS, CDR2 SASEGT, per germline. The receptor comes from a female donor in good health, enrolled as a control in a pregnancy study. The chain uses TRBV6-1 and TRBJ2-2, with a tentative D call TRBD2 (6 bases). The sample consisted of CD8+ T cells from peripheral blood mononuclear cells, taken in the third trimester of pregnancy. CDR3 in amino acids: CASSENQWRGDTGELFF. CDR3 nucleotides: TGTGCCAGCAGTGAAAACCAGTGGCGGGGAGACACCGGGGAGCTGTTTTTT.